Shown below are 23 T cell receptor beta chains from a single sample sequenced in a study of T-cell reconstitution after alpha-beta-depleted transplantation in children. The library targeted TCRbeta and was prepared with unique molecular identifiers. Each CDR3 protein is one row after TCRdb ran MiXCR on the PCR reads. The data hold a few hundred thousand distinct CDR3 sequences, with around 20% observed a single time. This specimen was PBMCs from the stem cell graft donor, taken from the stem cell graft. The source of these receptors is a human donor who donated a stem cell graft to a child with acute lymphoblastic leukemia.

The V gene is TRBV6-1, the J gene TRBJ2-1, with no clear D. The germline V gene has CDR1 MNHNS and CDR2 SASEGT. The CDR3 consists of 15 residues. The germline V and J ends were trimmed by 2 bases and 5 bases, with 13 bases remaining between them. The CDR3 DNA sequence: TGTGCCAGCAGTGAAAGAATGTGGGCCCACAATGAGCAGTTCTTC. Translation gives CASSERMWAHNEQFF.

This clonotype appeared many times. The rearrangement links TRBV20-1 to TRBJ2-1, with 8 bases matching TRBD2. The CDR3 is 14 amino acids. Germline V gives CDR1 DFQATT, CDR2 SNEGSKA (reference sequence). With 3 bases clipped from V and 10 bases from J, the junction kept 11 bases outside the gene matches. The CDR3 bases are TGCAGTGCTAGGAAGGGACTAGGAGTTTGGGAGCAGTTCTTC. Protein sequence: CSARKGLGVWEQFF.

The chain employs TRBV5-1 and TRBJ2-1; D gene ambiguous. The CDR3 is made up of 15 amino acids. Deletions cut 0 bases from V and 4 bases from J, with 11 bases between. Germline V gene data show CDR1 as SGHRS and CDR2 as YFSETQ. CDR3 protein: CASSLVVGSYNEQFF. The DNA for the CDR3 is TGCGCCAGCAGCTTGGTTGTCGGATCATACAATGAGCAGTTCTTC.

This clonotype was seen a handful of times. CDR3 region: CASSLLYNSYNEQFF. The DNA of the CDR3 is TGTGCCAGCAGCCTTCTGTATAACTCCTACAATGAGCAGTTCTTC. J is TRBJ2-1 and V is TRBV12-3 or TRBV12-4; D uncertain. V dropped 6 bases and J dropped 0 bases, with 12 bases sitting between them. The CDR3 consists of 15 residues.

This chain connects TRBV6-5 to TRBJ2-1; 7 nucleotides match TRBD2. Looked up from germline, CDR1 is MNHEY and CDR2 is SVGAGI. CDR3 length: 16 amino acids. V gave up 2 bases and J gave up 2 bases; unmatched junction bases: 6. The CDR3 region is CASSYGTTNPYNEQFF. Written as DNA, the CDR3 is TGTGCCAGCAGTTACGGGACTACCAATCCCTACAATGAGCAGTTCTTC.

This clonotype was observed many times. The chain uses TRBV5-1 and TRBJ2-3; TRBD1 or TRBD2 may be the D gene (5 bases each). Between the trimmed V and J ends, which lost 3 bases and 1 base, there was a span of 6 bases. This CDR3 has 13 residues. Germline V gene lookup returns CDR1 SGHRS and CDR2 YFSETQ. The CDR3 loop reads CASSWDGTDTQYF. CDR3 coding DNA: TGCGCCAGCAGCTGGGACGGCACAGATACGCAGTATTTT.

The CDR3 bases are TGTGCCAGCAGCCATTGTGACCAGGGGGTCGAGCAGTACTTC. It codes for CASSHCDQGVEQYF. The rearrangement links TRBV21-1 to TRBJ2-7; the table's D call of TRBD1 was not tested on the DNA. TRBV21-1 represents a pseudogene. The CDR3 has 14 amino acids.

This clonotype has more than one count but fewer than ten. The rearrangement links TRBV6-1 to TRBJ2-7, with D possibly TRBD1 on 6 matching bases. Germline loops: CDR1 MNHNS, CDR2 SASEGT. CDR3 length: 14 residues. The V gene lost 2 bases and the J gene lost 7 bases, with 15 bases spanning the gap. The CDR3 region is CASSEPQGWEEQYF. In DNA form, the CDR3 reads TGTGCCAGCAGTGAACCACAGGGTTGGGAGGAGCAGTACTTC.

In regard to this clonotype: A read error may be the cause here, since a much bigger clone is one base away. The rearrangement uses TRBV20-1 and TRBJ2-3; tentative D call: TRBD1 (6 bases). Germline V gene data show CDR1 as DFQATT and CDR2 as SNEGSKA (reference sequence). This CDR3 is 14 amino acids long. Trimming cost V 0 bases and J 4 bases, with 11 bases left between them. The DNA of the CDR3 is TGCAGTGCTAGAGATAGGACAGTGGCAGATACGCAGTATTTT. Amino acid sequence: CSARDRTVADTQYF.

This clonotype was recorded a few times. The rearrangement links TRBV5-1 to TRBJ1-1; a weak D match, TRBD1 (6 bases). This CDR3 spans 18 amino acids. V gave up 2 bases and J gave up 0 bases, with 20 bases separating them. Germline V gene lookup returns CDR1 SGHRS and CDR2 YFSETQ. The chain's CDR3 is CASSLTQGYRVMNTEAFF. The CDR3 nucleotides are TGCGCCAGCAGCTTAACTCAGGGGTACAGGGTGATGAACACTGAAGCTTTCTTT. Full variable domain (missing parts from reference TRBV5-1 and TRBJ1-1): KAGVTQTPRYLIKTRGQQVTLSCSPISGHRSVSWYQQTPGQGLQFLFEYFSETQRNKGNFPGRFSGRQFSNSRSEMNVSTLELGDSALYLCASSLTQGYRVMNTEAFFGQGTRLTVV.

The rearrangement uses TRBV7-6 and TRBJ2-3; TRBD2 might be the D (5 bases). Looked up from germline, CDR1 is SGHVS and CDR2 is FNYEAQ. The V end lost 0 bases, the J end lost 6 bases, and 13 bases lay between the germline ends. The CDR3 loop spans 15 amino acids. The chain's CDR3 is CASSLAGQLADTQYF. Written as DNA, the CDR3 is TGTGCCAGCAGCTTAGCGGGTCAGTTAGCGGATACGCAGTATTTT.

A few counts support this clonotype. The rearrangement joins TRBV29-1 to TRBJ2-7; D unclear. Trimming removed 8 bases from V and 1 base from J, with 12 bases in between. The CDR3 loop spans 12 amino acids. Germline lookup yields CDR1 SQVTM and CDR2 ANQGSEA. Written as DNA, the CDR3 is TGCAGCCTCAAGACGGATTCCTACGAGCAGTACTTC. Translating it yields CSLKTDSYEQYF.

V and J are TRBV29-1 and TRBJ2-7, with D tentatively TRBD1 or TRBD2 (5 bases each). Trimming left V 6 bases short and J 2 bases short, with 14 bases between. CDR1 is SQVTM, CDR2 ANQGSEA, per germline. This CDR3 has 13 amino acids. The CDR3 region has the DNA TGCAGCGTCAGTGGGGGAATTACCTACGAGCAGTACTTC. This translates into CSVSGGITYEQYF.

This chain connects TRBV7-6 to TRBJ2-3; 13 bases agree with TRBD2. CDR1 is SGHVS and CDR2 is FNYEAQ in the germline V gene. V trimming: 10 bases; J trimming: 8 bases; junction bases outside the gene matches: 15. This CDR3 has 16 residues. CDR3 amino acids: CAIGNDGTSGIRTQYF. For the CDR3, the DNA is TGTGCCATTGGGAACGACGGGACTAGCGGGATCCGTACGCAGTATTTT.

This clonotype appeared a few times. The chain uses TRBV12-3 or TRBV12-4 and TRBJ1-4, with D uncertain. Trimming cost V 5 bases and J 4 bases, with 17 bases left between them. The CDR3 is made up of 16 amino acids. This CDR3 reads CASSPFIGMGNEKLFF. The CDR3 DNA sequence: TGTGCCAGCAGTCCTTTTATCGGGATGGGTAATGAAAAACTGTTTTTT.

This rearrangement joins TRBV18 to TRBJ2-5; D might be TRBD2 (6 bases). Germline assignment: CDR1 KGHSH and CDR2 LQKENI. The CDR3 totals 14 residues. The germline V and J ends were trimmed by 3 bases and 2 bases, with 10 bases remaining between them. The CDR3 bases are TGTGCCAGCTCACCGGCGGGAAGTCAAGAGACCCAGTACTTC. This codes for CASSPAGSQETQYF.

Comment on this clonotype: An end of the junction does not agree with germline; a read error may underlie this. The rearrangement uses TRBV5-1 and TRBJ2-7; 7 nucleotides align to TRBD2. The germline V gene encodes CDR1 SGHRS and CDR2 YFSETQ. The CDR3 spans 15 residues. The CDR3 nucleotides read TGCGCCAGCAGCTGGGGGTCGGCGGGAGTCTACCAGCAGTACTTC. Amino acid sequence: CASSWGSAGVYQQYF.

V and J are TRBV20-1 and TRBJ2-1, with TRBD2 matching 10 bases. The germline V gene encodes CDR1 DFQATT and CDR2 SNEGSKA (reference sequence). This CDR3 spans 14 amino acids. The V segment lost 2 bases and the J segment 6 bases; nucleotides outside the gene matches: 4. The CDR3 sequence is CSARSSGRLNEQFF. The CDR3 nucleotides read TGCAGTGCTAGATCTAGCGGGAGACTCAATGAGCAGTTCTTC.

The chain couples TRBV29-1 to TRBJ2-1; D uncertain. This CDR3 region has 14 residues. Germline V lookup: CDR1 SQVTM, CDR2 ANQGSEA. Between the trimmed V and J ends, which lost 2 bases and 10 bases, there was a span of 18 bases. CDR3 sequence (DNA): TGCAGCGTTGAACACCGTGAAGGCCGGCCCGAGCAGTTCTTC. It is translated as CSVEHREGRPEQFF.

The chain links TRBV20-1 to TRBJ2-1; TRBD2 agrees at 11 bases. The ends lost 1 base at V and 0 bases at J; junction bases unmatched: 8. CDR1 is DFQATT and CDR2 is SNEGSKA in the germline V gene (reference sequence). The CDR3 contains 18 residues. The CDR3 DNA sequence: TGCAGTGCTAGAGGACTAGCGGGAAGGAGGAGCTCCTACAATGAGCAGTTCTTC. Encoded protein: CSARGLAGRRSSYNEQFF.

This clonotype has a handful of counts. This chain connects TRBV29-1 to TRBJ2-7, with D uncertain. Trimming cost V 7 bases and J 4 bases, with 20 bases left between them. The length of the CDR3 is 14 residues. The germline V gene has CDR1 SQVTM and CDR2 ANQGSEA. The CDR3 sequence: CSASLSKGAYEQYF. CDR3 nucleotide sequence: TGCAGCGCTAGTCTGTCCAAAGGAGCTTACGAGCAGTACTTC.

This clonotype appeared a few times. J is TRBJ2-3 and V is TRBV5-1; D is ambiguous. Germline CDR1 reads SGHRS; CDR2 reads YFSETQ. The CDR3 contains 14 residues. V was clipped by 0 bases and J by 6 bases, with 11 bases between them. DNA for the CDR3: TGCGCCAGCAGCTTGGGAAGAGAGTCCGATACGCAGTATTTT. It translates to CASSLGRESDTQYF.

This clonotype was counted only a few times. This sequence joins TRBV25-1 and TRBJ1-4; D perhaps matches TRBD1 (5 bases). Germline V gene lookup returns CDR1 MGHDK and CDR2 SYGVNS. The length of the CDR3 is 14 residues. V was pared by 2 bases and J by 5 bases, with 9 bases between. CDR3 region: CASSEVGGNEKLFF. The CDR3 DNA sequence: TGTGCCAGCAGTGAAGTTGGGGGGAATGAAAAACTGTTTTTT.